Below are 4 T cell receptor beta chains sequenced from a single sample in a study of shared clonotypes between healthy human individuals. Clones were read by immunoSEQ multiplex PCR, and TCRdb kept only the in-frame ones, dropping some. The sample holds some 680,000 clones, around four fifths seen once. Sequenced: memory CD4+ T cells sorted from blood. The subset here: CD45RA-negative fraction. Receptors were obtained from a woman aged 25 to 39 in good health.

V usage is TRBV1 and J usage is TRBJ2-3; TRBD2 is the table's D call and was not checked against the DNA. TRBV1 is annotated as a pseudogene. This CDR3 is 16 amino acids long. The CDR3 reads CTSSQSGLVNGYTQYF. The CDR3 DNA reads as TGCACCAGCAGCCAATCGGGACTAGTTAACGGATATACGCAGTATTTT.

The J gene is TRBJ2-2, the V gene TRBV7-9; D might be TRBD1 or TRBD2, each matching 5 bases. V was trimmed by 4 bases and J by 3 bases, leaving 9 bases between them. The germline V gene encodes CDR1 SEHNR and CDR2 FQNEAQ (reference sequence). There are 14 residues in the CDR3. The DNA for the CDR3 is TGTGCCAGCAGCTCCGGGACGGACACCGGGGAGCTGTTTTTT. As protein: CASSSGTDTGELFF.

In regard to this clone: The identical CDR3 is also encoded by other nucleotide sequences in the sample. The chain carries TRBV28 and TRBJ2-7; D remains ambiguous. The CDR3 extends over 11 amino acids. Germline CDR1 MDHEN, CDR2 SYDVKM. V lost 6 bases to trimming and J lost 2 bases, with 5 bases between them. The CDR3 protein is CASSLTYEQYF. CDR3 sequence (DNA): TGTGCCAGCAGCCTGACCTACGAGCAGTACTTC.

This clone has more than one count but fewer than ten. This sequence joins TRBV10-3 and TRBJ2-3; the D call may be TRBD1 or TRBD2 (6 bases each). This CDR3 region has 16 residues. Trimming took 10 bases from V and 2 from J, leaving 22 bases between them. Per the germline V gene, CDR1 is ENHRY and CDR2 is SYGVKD. The DNA for the CDR3 is TGTGCCACTTCAGGAGGGACACAGGGACACACAGATACGCAGTATTTT. Translated: CATSGGTQGHTDTQYF.